A single sample is the source of the 5 T cell receptor beta chains below, sequenced in a study of cytomegalovirus exposure and HLA in healthy donors. 60 Vbeta and 13 Jbeta primers were used in PCR. Measured with immunoSEQ multiplex PCR; TCRdb has only the in-frame clones, and not every one. The table gives 130,000 or so clones; the top ten clones make up roughly 1.5% of it. The specimen sequenced was PBMCs. The receptors were sampled from a woman in her thirties or forties in good health and CMV-seronegative.

The chain joins TRBV27 to TRBJ1-5, with D hard to call. This CDR3 has 14 residues. Trimming pared 5 bases from V and 4 bases from J, leaving 12 bases between. The V gene's germline CDR1 is MNHEY and CDR2 SMNVEV (reference sequence). CDR3 DNA: TGTGCCAGCAGTCCCCTAGGATTAAATCAGCCCCAGCATTTT. This codes for CASSPLGLNQPQHF.

This chain links TRBV6-1 with TRBJ1-1, with unresolved D. This CDR3 has 15 amino acids. Trimming removed 7 bases from V and 6 bases from J, with 21 bases in between. CDR1 and CDR2 (germline): MNHNS, SASEGT. The CDR3 reads CASIFRVNRGAEAFF. CDR3 nucleotides: TGTGCCAGCATCTTCCGGGTCAACCGCGGGGCTGAAGCTTTCTTT.

The rearrangement joins TRBV5-1 to TRBJ1-4, with 7 bases lining up with TRBD1. The J segment lost 3 bases and the V segment lost 4 bases, leaving 9 bases of the junction unmatched. The CDR3 runs to 16 residues. The germline CDR1 and CDR2 sequences are SGHRS and YFSETQ. The CDR3 nucleotides read TGCGCCAGCAGCGACACAGGGGATTCGTCTAATGAAAAACTGTTTTTT. Translated: CASSDTGDSSNEKLFF.

This chain connects TRBV11-2 to TRBJ1-1; a weak D match, TRBD1 (6 bases). The CDR3 is made up of 13 amino acids. The ends were cut back, 6 bases at V and 1 base at J, with 9 bases in the middle. Germline V gene data show CDR1 as SGHAT and CDR2 as FQNNGV. The CDR3 DNA sequence: TGTGCCAGCAGGTTGACAGGGAACACTGAAGCTTTCTTT. Translation: CASRLTGNTEAFF.

V usage is TRBV9 and J usage is TRBJ1-4; 9 bases map to TRBD1. CDR3 length: 16 residues. Germline CDR1 SGDLS, CDR2 YYNGEE. Trimming removed 3 bases from V and 3 bases from J; junction bases left unmatched: 6. CDR3 nucleotide sequence: TGTGCCAGCAGCGCCCCCGGGACAGGGTCTAATGAAAAACTGTTTTTT. It encodes CASSAPGTGSNEKLFF.